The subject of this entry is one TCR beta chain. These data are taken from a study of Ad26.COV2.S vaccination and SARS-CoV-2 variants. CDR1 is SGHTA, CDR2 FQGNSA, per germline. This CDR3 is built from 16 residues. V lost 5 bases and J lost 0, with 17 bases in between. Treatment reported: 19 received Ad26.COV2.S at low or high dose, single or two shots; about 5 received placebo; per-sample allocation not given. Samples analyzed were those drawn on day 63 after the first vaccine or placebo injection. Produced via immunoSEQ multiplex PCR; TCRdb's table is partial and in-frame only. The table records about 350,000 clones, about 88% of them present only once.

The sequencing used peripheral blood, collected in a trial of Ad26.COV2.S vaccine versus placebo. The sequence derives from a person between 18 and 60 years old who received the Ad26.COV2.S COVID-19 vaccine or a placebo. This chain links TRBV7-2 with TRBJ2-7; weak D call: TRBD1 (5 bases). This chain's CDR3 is CASSPYPGQGSYEQYF. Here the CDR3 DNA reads TGTGCCAGCAGCCCTTACCCCGGGCAGGGCTCCTACGAGCAGTACTTC.